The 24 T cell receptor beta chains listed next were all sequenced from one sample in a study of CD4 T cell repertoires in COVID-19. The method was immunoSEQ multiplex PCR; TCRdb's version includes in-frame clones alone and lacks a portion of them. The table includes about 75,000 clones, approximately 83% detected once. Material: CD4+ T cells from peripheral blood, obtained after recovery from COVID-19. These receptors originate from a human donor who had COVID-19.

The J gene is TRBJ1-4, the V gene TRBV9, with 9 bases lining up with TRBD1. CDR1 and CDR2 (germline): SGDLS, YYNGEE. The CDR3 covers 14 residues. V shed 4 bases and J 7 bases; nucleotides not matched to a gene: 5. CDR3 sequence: CASSLGTGREKLFF. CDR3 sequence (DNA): TGTGCCAGCAGCCTTGGGACAGGGCGTGAAAAACTGTTTTTT.

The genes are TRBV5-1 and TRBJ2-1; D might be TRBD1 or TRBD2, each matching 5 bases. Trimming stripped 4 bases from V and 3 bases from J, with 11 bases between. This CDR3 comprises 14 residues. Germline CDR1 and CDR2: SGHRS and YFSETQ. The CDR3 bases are TGCGCCAGCAGCCCGACGGGGCGCTACAATGAGCAGTTCTTC. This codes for CASSPTGRYNEQFF.

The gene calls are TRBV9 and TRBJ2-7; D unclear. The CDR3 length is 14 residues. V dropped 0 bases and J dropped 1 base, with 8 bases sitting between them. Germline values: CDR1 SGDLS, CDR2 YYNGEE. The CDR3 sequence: CASSVDLGSYEQYF. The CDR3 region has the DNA TGTGCCAGCAGCGTAGATCTGGGTTCCTACGAGCAGTACTTC.

The CDR3 sequence is CASSPPLGDSYEQYF. The CDR3 coding sequence is TGTGCCAGCTCACCCCCGCTGGGGGACTCCTACGAGCAGTACTTC. The chain employs TRBV18 and TRBJ2-7; tentatively, D is TRBD1 or TRBD2 (5 bases each). CDR3 length equals 15 residues. Germline V gene sequence: CDR1 KGHSH, CDR2 LQKENI. V was cut by 3 bases and J by 0 bases, with 12 bases left in between.

The CDR3 coding sequence is TGTGCCATCGCCGACTCTGGGGCCAACGTCCTGACTTTC. Translating it yields CAIADSGANVLTF. V is TRBV6-5 and J is TRBJ2-6; D is unclear. Germline values: CDR1 MNHEY, CDR2 SVGAGI. V was cut by 10 bases and J by 0 bases, with 7 bases left in between. CDR3 length equals 13 residues.

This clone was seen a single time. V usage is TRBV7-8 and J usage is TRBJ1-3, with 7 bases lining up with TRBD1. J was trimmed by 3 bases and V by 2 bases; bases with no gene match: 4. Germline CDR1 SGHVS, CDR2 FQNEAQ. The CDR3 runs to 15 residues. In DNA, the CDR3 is TGTGCCAGCAGCTTAAGCAGGGGGAGTGGAAACACCATATATTTT. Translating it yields CASSLSRGSGNTIYF.

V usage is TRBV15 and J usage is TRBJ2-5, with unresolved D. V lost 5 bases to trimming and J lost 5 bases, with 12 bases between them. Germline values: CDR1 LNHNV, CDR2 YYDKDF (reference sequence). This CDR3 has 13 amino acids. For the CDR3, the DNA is TGTGCCACCAGCTCCCGGTTGGAGGAGACCCAGTACTTC. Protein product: CATSSRLEETQYF.

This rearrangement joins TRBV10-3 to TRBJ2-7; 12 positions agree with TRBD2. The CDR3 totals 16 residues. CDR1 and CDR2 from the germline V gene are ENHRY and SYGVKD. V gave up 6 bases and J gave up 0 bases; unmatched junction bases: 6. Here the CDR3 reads CAIRTSGRSPSYEQYF. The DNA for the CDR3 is TGTGCCATCAGGACTAGCGGGAGATCCCCCTCCTACGAGCAGTACTTC.

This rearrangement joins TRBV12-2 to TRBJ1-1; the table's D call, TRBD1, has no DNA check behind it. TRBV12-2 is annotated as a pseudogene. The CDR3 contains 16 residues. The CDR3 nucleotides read TGTGCAAGTCGCCCAGCCCAACAGGGGGAAAATACTGAAGCTTTCTTT. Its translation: CASRPAQQGENTEAFF.

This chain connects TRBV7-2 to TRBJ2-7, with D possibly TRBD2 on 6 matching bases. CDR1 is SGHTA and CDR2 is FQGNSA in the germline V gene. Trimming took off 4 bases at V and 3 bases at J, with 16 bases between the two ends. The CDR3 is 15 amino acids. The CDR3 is CASSSDPGLYYEQYF. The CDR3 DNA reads TGTGCCAGCAGCTCTGATCCGGGACTCTACTACGAGCAGTACTTC.

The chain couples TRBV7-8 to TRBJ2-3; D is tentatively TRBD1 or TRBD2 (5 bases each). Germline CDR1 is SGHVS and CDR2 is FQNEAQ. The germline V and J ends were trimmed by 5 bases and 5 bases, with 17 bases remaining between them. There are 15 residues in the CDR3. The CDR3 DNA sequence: TGTGCCAGCAGCCCAGGGCCTCTAGCCCAAGATACGCAGTATTTT. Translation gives CASSPGPLAQDTQYF.

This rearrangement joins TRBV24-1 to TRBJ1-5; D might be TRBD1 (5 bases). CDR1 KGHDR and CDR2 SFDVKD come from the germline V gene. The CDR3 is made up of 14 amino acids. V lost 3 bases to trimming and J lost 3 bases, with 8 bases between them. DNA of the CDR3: TGTGCCACCAGTGATCCGGGGACCAATCAGCCCCAGCATTTT. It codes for CATSDPGTNQPQHF.

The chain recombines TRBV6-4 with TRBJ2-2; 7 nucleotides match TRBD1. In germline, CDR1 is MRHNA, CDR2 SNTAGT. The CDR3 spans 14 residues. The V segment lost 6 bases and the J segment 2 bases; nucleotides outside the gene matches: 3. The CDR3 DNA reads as TGTGCCAGCAGGCAGGGGGTAAACACCGGGGAGCTGTTTTTT. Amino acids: CASRQGVNTGELFF.

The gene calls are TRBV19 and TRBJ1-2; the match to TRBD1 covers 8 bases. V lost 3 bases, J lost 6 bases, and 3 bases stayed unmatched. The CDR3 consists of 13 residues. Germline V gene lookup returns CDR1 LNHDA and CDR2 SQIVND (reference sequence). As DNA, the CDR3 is TGTGCCAGTAGTATTCGGACAGGGCATGGCTACACCTTC. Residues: CASSIRTGHGYTF.

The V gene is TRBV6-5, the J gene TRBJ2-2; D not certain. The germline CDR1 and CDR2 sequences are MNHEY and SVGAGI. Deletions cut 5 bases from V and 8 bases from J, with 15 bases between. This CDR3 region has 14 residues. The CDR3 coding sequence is TGTGCCAGCAGTCCTTCTCCGGATCGAGGGGAGCTGTTTTTT. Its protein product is CASSPSPDRGELFF.

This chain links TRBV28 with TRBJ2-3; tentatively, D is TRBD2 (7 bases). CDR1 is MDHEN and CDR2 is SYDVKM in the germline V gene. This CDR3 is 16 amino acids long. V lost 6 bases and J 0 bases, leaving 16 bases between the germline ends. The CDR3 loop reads CASRPRGRGSTDTQYF. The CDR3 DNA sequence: TGTGCCAGCAGGCCGCGGGGGCGGGGGAGCACAGATACGCAGTATTTT. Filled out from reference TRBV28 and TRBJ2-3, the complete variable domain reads DVKVTQSSRYLVKRTGEKVFLECVQDMDHENMFWYRQDPGLGLRLIYFSYDVKMKEKGDIPEGYSVSREKKERFSLILESASTNQTSMYLCASRPRGRGSTDTQYFGPGTRLTVL.

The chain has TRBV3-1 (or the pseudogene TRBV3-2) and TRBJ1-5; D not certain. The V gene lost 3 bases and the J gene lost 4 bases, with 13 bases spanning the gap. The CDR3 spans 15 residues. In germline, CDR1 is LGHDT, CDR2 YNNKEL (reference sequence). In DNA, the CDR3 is TGTGCCAGCAGCCACGACACCGGAGGGAATCAGCCCCAGCATTTT. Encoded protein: CASSHDTGGNQPQHF.

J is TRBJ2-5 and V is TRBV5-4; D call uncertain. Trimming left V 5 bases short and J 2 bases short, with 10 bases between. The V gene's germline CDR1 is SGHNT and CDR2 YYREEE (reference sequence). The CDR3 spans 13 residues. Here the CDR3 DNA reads TGTGCCAGCAGTGCCTTCTCTCAAGAGACCCAGTACTTC. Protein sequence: CASSAFSQETQYF.

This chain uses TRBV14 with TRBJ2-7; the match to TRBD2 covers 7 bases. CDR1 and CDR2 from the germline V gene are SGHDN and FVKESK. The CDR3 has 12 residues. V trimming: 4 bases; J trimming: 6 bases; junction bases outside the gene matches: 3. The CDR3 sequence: CASSPGGREQYF. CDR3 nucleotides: TGTGCCAGCAGCCCGGGGGGTCGCGAGCAGTACTTC.

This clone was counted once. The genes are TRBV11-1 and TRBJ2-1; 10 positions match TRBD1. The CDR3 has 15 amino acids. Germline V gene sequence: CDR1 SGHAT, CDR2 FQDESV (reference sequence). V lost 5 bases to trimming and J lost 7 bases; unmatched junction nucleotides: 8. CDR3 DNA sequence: TGTGCCAGCAGCACCCCGGGACAGGGGAGGAATGAGCAGTTCTTC. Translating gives CASSTPGQGRNEQFF.

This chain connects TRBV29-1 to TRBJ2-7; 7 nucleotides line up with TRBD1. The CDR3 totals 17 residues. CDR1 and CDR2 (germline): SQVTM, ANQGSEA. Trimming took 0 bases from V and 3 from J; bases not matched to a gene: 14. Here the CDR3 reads CSVEDVPRQGGLYEQYF. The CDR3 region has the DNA TGCAGCGTTGAAGATGTCCCCCGACAGGGTGGACTCTACGAGCAGTACTTC.

The CDR3 nucleotides are TGTGCCAGCAGTTACTCGACAGACTATTCACCCCTCCACTTT. It specifies CASSYSTDYSPLHF. This chain connects TRBV6-5 to TRBJ1-6, with D possibly being TRBD1 (5 bases). CDR1 MNHEY and CDR2 SVGAGI come from the germline V gene. V lost 0 bases and J lost 8, with 8 bases in between. This CDR3 has 14 amino acids.

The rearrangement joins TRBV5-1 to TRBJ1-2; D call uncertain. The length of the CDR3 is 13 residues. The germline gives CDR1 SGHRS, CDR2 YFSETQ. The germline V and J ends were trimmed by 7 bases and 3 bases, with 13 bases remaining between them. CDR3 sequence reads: CASAVERDYGYTF. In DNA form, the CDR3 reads TGCGCCAGCGCCGTAGAGAGGGACTATGGCTACACCTTC.

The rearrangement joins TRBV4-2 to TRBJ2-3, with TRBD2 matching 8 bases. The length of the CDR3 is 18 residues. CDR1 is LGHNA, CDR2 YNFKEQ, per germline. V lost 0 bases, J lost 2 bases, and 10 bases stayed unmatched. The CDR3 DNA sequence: TGTGCCAGCAGCCAAGATCTCCAAGCGGGAGATTTCACAGATACGCAGTATTTT. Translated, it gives CASSQDLQAGDFTDTQYF.